Below, 28 T cell receptor beta chains from the same sample are listed, as sequenced in a study of type 1 regulatory T cells. Using its own MiXCR run on the reads, TCRdb lists one record per CDR3 protein. The sample yields about 68,000 distinct CDR3 sequences, 55% to 80% seen once. Antigens of these TCRs are unknown. Sequenced input: cultured T cells, either the whole culture or a sorted T cell fraction (not recorded which). Stated subset: Tr1-enriched cell product generated in vitro against host alloantigens. These TCRs come from a human donor in good health.

The chain carries TRBV20-1 and TRBJ2-1; 13 nucleotides align to TRBD2. Germline V gives CDR1 DFQATT, CDR2 SNEGSKA (reference sequence). There are 16 residues in the CDR3. Trimming removed 2 bases from V and 7 bases from J; junction bases left unmatched: 8. The CDR3 region has the DNA TGCAGTGCTAGAAGCGAGACTAGCGGGAGGTGGAATGAGCAGTTCTTC. It specifies CSARSETSGRWNEQFF.

The rearrangement links TRBV20-1 to TRBJ1-5, with D possibly TRBD1 on 5 matching bases. The germline V gene encodes CDR1 DFQATT and CDR2 SNEGSKA (reference sequence). V dropped 3 bases and J dropped 2 bases, with 17 bases sitting between them. CDR3 size: 16 residues. The CDR3 sequence is CSARGTQGLGNQPQHF. The CDR3 DNA reads TGCAGTGCTAGGGGTACCCAGGGTTTGGGCAATCAGCCCCAGCATTTT.

The rearrangement uses TRBV5-1 and TRBJ1-2; D is unresolved. The V end was cut by 3 bases, the J end by 4 bases, with 16 bases between. Germline CDR1 is SGHRS and CDR2 is YFSETQ. The CDR3 length is 15 residues. This CDR3 reads CASSSGPSGGYGYTF. DNA of the CDR3: TGCGCCAGCAGCTCCGGACCTTCCGGCGGCTATGGCTACACCTTC.

A single count supports this clonotype. The chain carries TRBV6-1 and TRBJ2-1; 10 nucleotides agree with TRBD2. CDR1 and CDR2 from the germline V gene are MNHNS and SASEGT. Trimming cost V 6 bases and J 0 bases; bases outside gene matches: 5. The CDR3 has 16 residues. Here the CDR3 DNA reads TGTGCCAGCAGGTTCTCTAGCGGGAGCTCCTACAATGAGCAGTTCTTC. It yields the protein CASRFSSGSSYNEQFF.

This chain uses TRBV24-1 with TRBJ2-1; the D is unclear. Trimming left V 9 bases short and J 8 bases short, with 13 bases between. Germline CDR1 reads KGHDR; CDR2 reads SFDVKD. This CDR3 contains 12 residues. The CDR3 is CATEDLGYEQFF. The CDR3 bases are TGTGCCACCGAAGACCTAGGCTATGAGCAGTTCTTC.

This chain joins TRBV9 and TRBJ2-3; D ambiguous. The germline V gene encodes CDR1 SGDLS and CDR2 YYNGEE. The V end lost 4 bases, the J end lost 7 bases, and 16 bases lay between the germline ends. CDR3 length: 14 amino acids. In nucleotides, the CDR3 is TGTGCCAGCAGCCCCCGTGCCCAATTCAATACGCAGTATTTT. Translated: CASSPRAQFNTQYF.

CDR3 in DNA: TGTGCCAGCAGTTTAGGTCTACTAGCGGAGGGGAACCAAGAGACCCAGTACTTC. Translated: CASSLGLLAEGNQETQYF. The chain couples TRBV12-3 or TRBV12-4 to TRBJ2-5; 8 bases line up with TRBD2. CDR3 size: 18 residues. The trim removed 1 base at V and 0 bases at J, leaving 10 bases unmatched.

The V call is TRBV5-1, the J call TRBJ2-7; a weak D match, TRBD1 (5 bases). The CDR3 contains 12 residues. Germline CDR1 is SGHRS and CDR2 is YFSETQ. V was clipped by 3 bases and J by 9 bases, with 13 bases between them. CDR3 amino acids: CASSSEQAVQYF. CDR3 in DNA: TGCGCCAGCAGCTCGGAACAGGCGGTGCAGTACTTC.

This clonotype was seen only a few times. V is TRBV5-6 and J is TRBJ1-5; D remains ambiguous. Between the trimmed V and J ends, which lost 0 bases and 2 bases, there was a span of 9 bases. CDR1 is SGHDT and CDR2 is YYEEEE in the germline V gene. The CDR3 covers 15 residues. The CDR3 sequence is CASSLGGQGNQPQHF. CDR3 sequence (DNA): TGTGCCAGCAGCTTGGGGGGTCAGGGCAATCAGCCCCAGCATTTT.

This clonotype has just a few counts. The V gene is TRBV13, the J gene TRBJ2-7, with TRBD2 matching 9 bases. Losses at the gene ends were 6 bases for V and 2 bases for J; bases not matched to a gene: 8. Germline V CDR1 and CDR2: PRHDT, FYEKMQ (reference sequence). The CDR3 contains 15 residues. The CDR3 nucleotides are TGTGCCAGCAGACGACTAGCGGCCTCAACCTACGAGCAGTACTTC. Protein: CASRRLAASTYEQYF.

The CDR3 is CASSLSPLVPGSQPQHF. The CDR3 DNA reads TGTGCCAGCAGCTTGTCCCCCTTGGTTCCAGGGAGTCAGCCCCAGCATTTT. The chain is built from TRBV7-8 and TRBJ1-5, with D possibly TRBD1 on 5 matching bases. The CDR3 covers 17 residues. Per germline, CDR1 SGHVS and CDR2 FQNEAQ. V lost 3 bases and J lost 6, with 21 bases in between.

This clonotype was observed a handful of times. The chain uses TRBV11-2 and TRBJ1-1; no definite D call. This CDR3 comprises 11 residues. The germline gives CDR1 SGHAT, CDR2 FQNNGV. Trimming pared 4 bases from V and 9 bases from J, leaving 9 bases between. The DNA for the CDR3 is TGTGCCAGCAGCTCGGAAGGACAAGCTTTCTTT. Translated, it gives CASSSEGQAFF.

The V and J genes are TRBV5-6 and TRBJ2-1, with unresolved D. The CDR3 totals 15 residues. V was trimmed by 4 bases and J by 2 bases, leaving 13 bases between them. Germline V lookup: CDR1 SGHDT, CDR2 YYEEEE. The CDR3 loop is CASSPVEGTYNEQFF. The CDR3 coding sequence is TGTGCCAGCAGCCCCGTAGAAGGTACCTACAATGAGCAGTTCTTC.

The chain couples TRBV7-2 to TRBJ1-2; 9 positions agree with TRBD1. The CDR3 runs 15 residues. J lost 7 bases, V lost 5 bases, and 11 bases had no gene match. Germline lookup yields CDR1 SGHTA and CDR2 FQGNSA. The CDR3 sequence: CASSLLGTGTGGYTF. The CDR3, as DNA: TGTGCCAGCAGCCTCTTAGGGACAGGGACTGGTGGCTACACCTTC.

This clonotype was found many times. The rearrangement links TRBV20-1 to TRBJ2-5, with D possibly called TRBD1 or TRBD2 (5 bases each). CDR3 size: 12 residues. From germline, CDR1 is DFQATT and CDR2 SNEGSKA (reference sequence). Trimming cost V 6 bases and J 5 bases, with 13 bases left between them. The CDR3 region has the DNA TGCAGTGCCGTGGGGGTCGCGGAGACCCAGTACTTC. It specifies CSAVGVAETQYF.

V and J are TRBV7-9 and TRBJ2-7, with D perhaps matching TRBD1 (5 bases). The germline V and J ends were trimmed by 6 bases and 3 bases, with 18 bases remaining between them. This CDR3 comprises 15 residues. CDR1 SEHNR and CDR2 FQNEAQ come from the germline V gene (reference sequence). The CDR3 is CASSQGQLGLYEQYF. CDR3 in DNA: TGTGCCAGCAGTCAGGGCCAATTGGGCCTCTACGAGCAGTACTTC.

This chain uses TRBV4-3 with TRBJ2-6, with 7 bases identical to TRBD2. V lost 1 base to trimming and J lost 1 base; unmatched junction nucleotides: 10. The CDR3 covers 19 residues. CDR1 is LGHNA, CDR2 YSLEER, per germline. This CDR3 is CASSQVISFGGSGANVLTF. CDR3 in DNA: TGCGCCAGCAGCCAAGTTATTTCTTTCGGGGGGTCTGGGGCCAACGTCCTGACTTTC.

The chain links TRBV20-1 to TRBJ1-1, with a possible D match to TRBD1 (6 bases). In germline, CDR1 is DFQATT, CDR2 SNEGSKA (reference sequence). The CDR3 covers 15 residues. Trimming left V 4 bases short and J 0 bases short, with 15 bases between. The DNA for the CDR3 is TGCAGTGCTATTCTCCAGGGGCTGATGAACACTGAAGCTTTCTTT. Encoded protein: CSAILQGLMNTEAFF.

V gene TRBV19 combines with J gene TRBJ2-1, with 9 nucleotides matching TRBD2. Germline lookup yields CDR1 LNHDA and CDR2 SQIVND (reference sequence). The J segment lost 5 bases and the V segment lost 5 bases, leaving 13 bases of the junction unmatched. The CDR3 has 17 amino acids. The CDR3 DNA follows: TGTGCCAGTAGTGGGGGTTTAGCGGGAGTTACAGACAATGAGCAGTTCTTC. Its protein product is CASSGGLAGVTDNEQFF.

This clonotype came up a few times. The rearrangement links TRBV12-3 or TRBV12-4 to TRBJ2-1; D perhaps matches TRBD2 (5 bases). V lost 2 bases and J lost 0, with 5 bases in between. The CDR3 has 14 residues. DNA for the CDR3: TGTGCCAGCAGTTTAACTAGCTCCTACAATGAGCAGTTCTTC. Its translation: CASSLTSSYNEQFF.

The V and J genes are TRBV6-1 and TRBJ2-4; the D gene is possibly TRBD1 (6 bases). V lost 3 bases, J lost 0 bases, and 9 bases lay in between. The CDR3 consists of 15 residues. Germline CDR1 MNHNS, CDR2 SASEGT. The CDR3, as DNA: TGTGCCAGCAGTGATACAGGGAAAGCCAAAAACATTCAGTACTTC. Residues: CASSDTGKAKNIQYF.

The chain recombines TRBV9 with TRBJ2-7, with 7 bases that match TRBD2. CDR3 size: 15 residues. CDR1 SGDLS and CDR2 YYNGEE come from the germline V gene. V lost 1 base and J lost 4; bases outside the gene matches: 8. The CDR3 sequence is CASSVTTGGTYEQYF. The CDR3, as DNA: TGTGCCAGCAGCGTAACTACGGGGGGAACGTACGAGCAGTACTTC.

The chain combines TRBV12-3 or TRBV12-4 with TRBJ1-6, with D maybe TRBD1 (6 bases). V lost 5 bases, J lost 7 bases, and 18 bases lay in between. The CDR3 is made up of 16 amino acids. The CDR3 bases are TGTGCCAGCAGTCCCCGACAGGCCGGAAGGAATTCACCCCTCCACTTT. It codes for CASSPRQAGRNSPLHF.

This chain uses TRBV12-3 or TRBV12-4 with TRBJ1-6, with TRBD1 matching over 9 bases. V shed 4 bases and J 8 bases; nucleotides not matched to a gene: 3. The CDR3 extends over 14 amino acids. The CDR3 loop is CASSSTGGHSPLHF. For the CDR3, the DNA is TGTGCCAGCAGTTCGACAGGGGGACATTCACCCCTCCACTTT.

The chain couples TRBV7-9 to TRBJ2-5; D is undetermined. Germline values: CDR1 SEHNR, CDR2 FQNEAQ (reference sequence). This CDR3 contains 17 residues. Trimming took 5 bases from V and 4 from J, leaving 23 bases between them. The CDR3 DNA is TGTGCCAGCAGCCCCCTCGCGGTGTCTCGGTTTTTAGAGACCCAGTACTTC. It yields the protein CASSPLAVSRFLETQYF.

The chain links TRBV20-1 to TRBJ1-1; D is perhaps TRBD1 (5 bases). Trimming pared 0 bases from V and 8 bases from J, leaving 10 bases between. CDR1 DFQATT and CDR2 SNEGSKA come from the germline V gene (reference sequence). The CDR3 spans 12 residues. CDR3 in amino acids: CSARDNGQEAFF. In nucleotides, the CDR3 is TGCAGTGCTAGAGATAACGGACAAGAAGCTTTCTTT.

The gene calls are TRBV6-6 and TRBJ1-5, with D perhaps TRBD1 (5 bases). The V and J ends lost 8 bases and 6 bases respectively, with 11 bases between them. The CDR3 covers 12 residues. Germline V gene sequence: CDR1 MNHNY, CDR2 SVGAGI (reference sequence). The CDR3 coding sequence is TGTGCCAGCTCCTACGGGGGTCAGCCCCAGCATTTT. This gives the protein CASSYGGQPQHF.

The CDR3 spells CASSLATISYNEQFF. CDR3 bases: TGTGCCAGCAGCTTAGCGACTATCTCCTACAATGAGCAGTTCTTC. V and J are TRBV7-2 and TRBJ2-1; D might be TRBD2 (5 bases). The V and J ends lost 0 bases and 0 bases respectively, with 6 bases between them. The length of the CDR3 is 15 residues. CDR1 is SGHTA and CDR2 is FQGNSA in the germline V gene. The variable domain in full, completed from reference TRBV7-2 and TRBJ2-1, reads GAGVSQSPSNKVTEKGKDVELRCDPISGHTALYWYRQSLGQGLEFLIYFQGNSAPDKSGLPSDRFSAERTGGSVSTLTIQRTQQEDSAVYLCASSLATISYNEQFFGPGTRLTVL.